These 7 T cell receptor beta chains came from one sample sequenced in a study of identical twins. TCRdb ran MiXCR on the 5' RACE reads and lists one entry per CDR3 protein. The data show about 810,000 distinct CDR3 sequences, more than 9% seen once. The data also belong to a second study, concerning yellow fever vaccine responses in identical twins.

The specimen was PBMCs. These TCRs come from a woman younger than 30 in good health.

This clonotype was counted a few times. This chain connects TRBV4-1 to TRBJ2-2; D perhaps matches TRBD1 (5 bases). The V gene lost 3 bases and the J gene lost 6 bases, with 11 bases spanning the gap. This CDR3 comprises 14 residues. Germline V gene data show CDR1 as MGHRA and CDR2 as YSYEKL. Here the CDR3 reads CASSHRVSAGELFF. CDR3 bases: TGCGCCAGCAGCCACAGGGTGTCCGCCGGGGAGCTGTTTTTT.

The sample holds many counts of this clonotype. The chain is built from TRBV5-1 and TRBJ2-5; D possibly corresponds to TRBD2 (7 bases). Germline CDR1 is SGHRS and CDR2 is YFSETQ. V lost 4 bases and J lost 3, with 13 bases in between. CDR3 length: 14 amino acids. CDR3 in amino acids: CASSRGGVEETQYF. As DNA, the CDR3 is TGCGCCAGCAGCCGAGGGGGGGTAGAAGAGACCCAGTACTTC. Filled out from reference TRBV5-1 and TRBJ2-5, the complete variable domain reads KAGVTQTPRYLIKTRGQQVTLSCSPISGHRSVSWYQQTPGQGLQFLFEYFSETQRNKGNFPGRFSGRQFSNSRSEMNVSTLELGDSALYLCASSRGGVEETQYFGPGTRLLVL.

This clonotype was detected ten times or more. The chain uses TRBV11-2 and TRBJ2-7; the D is unclear. This CDR3 has 17 residues. Germline V gene sequence: CDR1 SGHAT, CDR2 FQNNGV. Trimming cost V 0 bases and J 4 bases, with 19 bases left between them. CDR3 in amino acids: CASSLDQDILIPYEQYV. CDR3 bases: TGTGCCAGCAGCTTAGACCAGGATATACTAATTCCGTACGAGCAGTACGTC.

The rearrangement links TRBV2 to TRBJ1-1; the D is unclear. Trimming removed 7 bases at V and 1 base at J, with 13 bases between. Per the germline V gene, CDR1 is SNHLY and CDR2 is FYNNEI. CDR3 size: 14 residues. For the CDR3, the DNA is TGTGCCAGCATGCCCTTTTGGGAGAACACTGAAGCTTTCTTT. This encodes CASMPFWENTEAFF.

This rearrangement joins TRBV27 to TRBJ2-3, with 11 bases identical to TRBD2. V lost 6 bases to trimming and J lost 4 bases; unmatched junction nucleotides: 6. Germline lookup yields CDR1 MNHEY and CDR2 SMNVEV (reference sequence). The CDR3 is made up of 15 amino acids. CDR3 DNA: TGTGCCAGCAGACTAGCGGGAGAACGGGCAGATACGCAGTATTTT. It encodes CASRLAGERADTQYF.

This clonotype was detected only a few times. The gene calls are TRBV12-3 or TRBV12-4 and TRBJ1-5; TRBD1 agrees at 7 bases. The J segment lost 0 bases and the V segment lost 7 bases, leaving 6 bases of the junction unmatched. The CDR3 length is 15 residues. The CDR3 spells CASTPQGISNQPQHF. For the CDR3, the DNA is TGTGCCAGCACCCCACAGGGGATTAGCAATCAGCCCCAGCATTTT.

This clonotype has more than one count but fewer than ten. The gene calls are TRBV7-6 and TRBJ2-1; D possibly matches TRBD1 or TRBD2 (5 bases each). CDR3 length: 15 residues. V lost 4 bases to trimming and J lost 4 bases, with 14 bases between them. The germline gives CDR1 SGHVS, CDR2 FNYEAQ. The DNA for the CDR3 is TGTGCCAGCAGCTCAGGGTCTAGCCCTTACAATGAGCAGTTCTTC. It is translated as CASSSGSSPYNEQFF.